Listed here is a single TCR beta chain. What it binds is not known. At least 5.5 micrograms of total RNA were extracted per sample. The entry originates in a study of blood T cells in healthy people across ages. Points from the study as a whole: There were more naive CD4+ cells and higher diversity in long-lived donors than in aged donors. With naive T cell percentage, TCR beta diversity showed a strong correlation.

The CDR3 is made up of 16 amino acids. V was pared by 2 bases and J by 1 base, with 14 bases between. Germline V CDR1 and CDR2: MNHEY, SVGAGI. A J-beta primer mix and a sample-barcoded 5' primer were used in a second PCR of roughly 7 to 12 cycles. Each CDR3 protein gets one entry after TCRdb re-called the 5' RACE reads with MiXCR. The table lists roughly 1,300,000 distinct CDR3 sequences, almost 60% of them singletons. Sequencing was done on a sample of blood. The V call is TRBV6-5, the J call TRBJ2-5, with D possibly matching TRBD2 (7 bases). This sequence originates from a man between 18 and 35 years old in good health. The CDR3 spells CASSYPRGGTQETQYF. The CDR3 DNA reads TGTGCCAGCAGTTACCCGAGGGGGGGAACCCAAGAGACCCAGTACTTC.